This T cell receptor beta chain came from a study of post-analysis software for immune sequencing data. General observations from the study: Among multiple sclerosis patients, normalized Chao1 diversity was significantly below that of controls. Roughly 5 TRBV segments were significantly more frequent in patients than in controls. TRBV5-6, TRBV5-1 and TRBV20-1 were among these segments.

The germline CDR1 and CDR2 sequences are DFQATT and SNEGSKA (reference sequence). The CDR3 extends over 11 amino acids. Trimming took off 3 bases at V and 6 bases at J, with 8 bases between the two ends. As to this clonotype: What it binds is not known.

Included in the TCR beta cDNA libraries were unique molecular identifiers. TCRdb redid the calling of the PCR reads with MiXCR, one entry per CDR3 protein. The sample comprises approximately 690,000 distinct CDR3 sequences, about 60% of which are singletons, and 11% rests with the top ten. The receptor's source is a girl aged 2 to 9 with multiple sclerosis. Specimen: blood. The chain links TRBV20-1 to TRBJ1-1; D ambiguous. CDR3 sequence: CSASQTAEAFF. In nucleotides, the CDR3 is TGCAGTGCTAGCCAGACCGCTGAAGCTTTCTTT.